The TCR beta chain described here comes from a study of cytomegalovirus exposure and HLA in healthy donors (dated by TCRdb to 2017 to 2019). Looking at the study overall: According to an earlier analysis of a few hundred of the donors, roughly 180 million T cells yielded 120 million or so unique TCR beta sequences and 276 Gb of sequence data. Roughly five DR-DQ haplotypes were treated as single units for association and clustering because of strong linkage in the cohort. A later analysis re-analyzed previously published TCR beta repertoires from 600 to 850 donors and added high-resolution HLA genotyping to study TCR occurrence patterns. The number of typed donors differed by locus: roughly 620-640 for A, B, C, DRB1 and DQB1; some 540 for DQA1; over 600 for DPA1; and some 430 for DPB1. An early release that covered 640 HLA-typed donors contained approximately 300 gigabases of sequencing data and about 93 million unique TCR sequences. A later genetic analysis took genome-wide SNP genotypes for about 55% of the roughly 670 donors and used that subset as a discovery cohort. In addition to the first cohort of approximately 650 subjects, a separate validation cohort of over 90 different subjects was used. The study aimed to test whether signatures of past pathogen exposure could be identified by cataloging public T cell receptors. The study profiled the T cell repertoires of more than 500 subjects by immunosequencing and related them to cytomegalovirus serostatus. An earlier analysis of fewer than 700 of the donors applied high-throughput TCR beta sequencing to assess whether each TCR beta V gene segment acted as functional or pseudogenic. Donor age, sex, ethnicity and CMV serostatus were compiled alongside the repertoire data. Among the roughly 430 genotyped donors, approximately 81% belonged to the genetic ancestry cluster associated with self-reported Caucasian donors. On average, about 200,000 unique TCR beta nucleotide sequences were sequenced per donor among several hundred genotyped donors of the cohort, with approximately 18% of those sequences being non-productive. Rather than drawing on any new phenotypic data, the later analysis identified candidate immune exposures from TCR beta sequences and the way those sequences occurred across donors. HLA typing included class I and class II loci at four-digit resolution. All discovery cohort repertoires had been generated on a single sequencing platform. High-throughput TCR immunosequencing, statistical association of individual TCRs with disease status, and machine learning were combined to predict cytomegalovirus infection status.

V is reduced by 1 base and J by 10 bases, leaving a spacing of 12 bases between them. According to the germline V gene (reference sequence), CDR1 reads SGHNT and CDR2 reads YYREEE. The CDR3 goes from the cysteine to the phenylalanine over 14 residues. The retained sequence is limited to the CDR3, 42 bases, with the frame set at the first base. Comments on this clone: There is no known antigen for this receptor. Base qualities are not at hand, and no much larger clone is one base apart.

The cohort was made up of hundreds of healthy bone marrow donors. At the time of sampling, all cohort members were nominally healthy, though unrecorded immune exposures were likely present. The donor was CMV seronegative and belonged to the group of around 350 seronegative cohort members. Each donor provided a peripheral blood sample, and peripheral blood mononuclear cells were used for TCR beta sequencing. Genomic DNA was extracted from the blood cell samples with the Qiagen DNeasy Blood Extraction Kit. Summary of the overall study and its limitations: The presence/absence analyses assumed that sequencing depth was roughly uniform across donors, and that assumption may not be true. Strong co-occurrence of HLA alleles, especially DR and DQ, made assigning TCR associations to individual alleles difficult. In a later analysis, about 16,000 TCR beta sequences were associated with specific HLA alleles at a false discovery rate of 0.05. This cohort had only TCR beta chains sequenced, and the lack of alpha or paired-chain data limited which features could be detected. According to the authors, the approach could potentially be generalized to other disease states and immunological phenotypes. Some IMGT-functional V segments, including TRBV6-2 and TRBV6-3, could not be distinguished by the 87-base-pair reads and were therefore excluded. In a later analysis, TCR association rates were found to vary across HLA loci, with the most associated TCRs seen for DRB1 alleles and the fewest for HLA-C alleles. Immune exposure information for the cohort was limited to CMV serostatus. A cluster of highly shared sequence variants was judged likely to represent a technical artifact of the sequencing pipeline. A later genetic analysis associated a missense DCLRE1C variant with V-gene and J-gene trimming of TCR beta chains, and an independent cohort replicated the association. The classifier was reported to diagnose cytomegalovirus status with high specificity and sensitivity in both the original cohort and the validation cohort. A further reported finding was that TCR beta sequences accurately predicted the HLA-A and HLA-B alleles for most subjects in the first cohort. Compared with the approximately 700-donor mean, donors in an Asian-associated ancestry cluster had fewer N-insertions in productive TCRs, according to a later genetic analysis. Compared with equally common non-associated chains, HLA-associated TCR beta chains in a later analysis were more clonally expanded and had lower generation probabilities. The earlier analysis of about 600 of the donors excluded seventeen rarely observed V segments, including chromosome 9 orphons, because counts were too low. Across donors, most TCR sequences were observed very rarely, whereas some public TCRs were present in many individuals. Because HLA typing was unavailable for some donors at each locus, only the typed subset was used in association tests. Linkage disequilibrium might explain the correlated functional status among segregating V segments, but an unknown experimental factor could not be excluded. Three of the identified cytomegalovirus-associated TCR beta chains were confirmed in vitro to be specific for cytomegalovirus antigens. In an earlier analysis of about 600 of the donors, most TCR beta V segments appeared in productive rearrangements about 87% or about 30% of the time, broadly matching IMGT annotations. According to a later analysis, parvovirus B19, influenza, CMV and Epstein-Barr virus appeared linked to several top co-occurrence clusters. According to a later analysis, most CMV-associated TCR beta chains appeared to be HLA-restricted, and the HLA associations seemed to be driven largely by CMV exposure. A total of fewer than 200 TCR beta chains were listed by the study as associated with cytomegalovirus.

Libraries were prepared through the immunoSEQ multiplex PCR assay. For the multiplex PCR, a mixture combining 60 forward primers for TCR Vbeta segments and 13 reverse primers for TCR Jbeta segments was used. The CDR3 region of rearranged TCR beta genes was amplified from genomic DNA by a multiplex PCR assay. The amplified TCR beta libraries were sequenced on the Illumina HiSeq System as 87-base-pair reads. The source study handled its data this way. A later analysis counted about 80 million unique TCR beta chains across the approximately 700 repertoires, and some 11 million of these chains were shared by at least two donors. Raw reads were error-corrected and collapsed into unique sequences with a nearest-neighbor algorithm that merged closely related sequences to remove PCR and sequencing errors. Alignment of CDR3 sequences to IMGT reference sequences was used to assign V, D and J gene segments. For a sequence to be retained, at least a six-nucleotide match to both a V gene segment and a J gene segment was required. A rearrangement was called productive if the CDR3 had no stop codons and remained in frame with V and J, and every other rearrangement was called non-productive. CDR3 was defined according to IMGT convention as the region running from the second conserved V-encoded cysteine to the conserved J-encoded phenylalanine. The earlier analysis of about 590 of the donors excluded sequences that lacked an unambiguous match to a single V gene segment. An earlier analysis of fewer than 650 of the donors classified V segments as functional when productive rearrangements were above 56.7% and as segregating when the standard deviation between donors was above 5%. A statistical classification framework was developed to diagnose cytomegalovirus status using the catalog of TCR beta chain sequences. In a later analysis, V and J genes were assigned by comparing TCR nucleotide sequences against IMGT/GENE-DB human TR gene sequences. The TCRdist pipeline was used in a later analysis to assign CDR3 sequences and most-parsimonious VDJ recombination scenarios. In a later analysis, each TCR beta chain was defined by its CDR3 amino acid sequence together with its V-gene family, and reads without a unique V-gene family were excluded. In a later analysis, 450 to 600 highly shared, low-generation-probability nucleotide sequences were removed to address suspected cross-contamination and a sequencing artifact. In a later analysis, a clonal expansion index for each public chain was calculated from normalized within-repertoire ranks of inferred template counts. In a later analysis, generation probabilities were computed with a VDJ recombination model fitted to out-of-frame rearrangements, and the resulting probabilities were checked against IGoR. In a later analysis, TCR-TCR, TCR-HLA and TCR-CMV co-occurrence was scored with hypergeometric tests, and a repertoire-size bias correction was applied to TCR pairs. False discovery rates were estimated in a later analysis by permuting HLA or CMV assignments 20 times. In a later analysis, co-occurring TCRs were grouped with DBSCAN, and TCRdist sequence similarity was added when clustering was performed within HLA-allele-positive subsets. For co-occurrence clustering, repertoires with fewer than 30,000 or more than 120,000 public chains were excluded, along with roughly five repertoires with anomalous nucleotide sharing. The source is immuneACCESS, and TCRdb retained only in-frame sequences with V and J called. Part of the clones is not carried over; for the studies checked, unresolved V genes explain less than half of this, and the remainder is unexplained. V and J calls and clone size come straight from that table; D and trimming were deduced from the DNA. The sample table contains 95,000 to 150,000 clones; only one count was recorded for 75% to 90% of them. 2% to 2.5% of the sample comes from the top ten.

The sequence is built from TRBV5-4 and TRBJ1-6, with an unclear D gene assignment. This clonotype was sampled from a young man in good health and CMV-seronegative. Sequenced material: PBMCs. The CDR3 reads CASSLRELGSPLHF. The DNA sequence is TGTGCCAGCAGCTTGCGAGAGCTAGGATCACCCCTCCACTTT.